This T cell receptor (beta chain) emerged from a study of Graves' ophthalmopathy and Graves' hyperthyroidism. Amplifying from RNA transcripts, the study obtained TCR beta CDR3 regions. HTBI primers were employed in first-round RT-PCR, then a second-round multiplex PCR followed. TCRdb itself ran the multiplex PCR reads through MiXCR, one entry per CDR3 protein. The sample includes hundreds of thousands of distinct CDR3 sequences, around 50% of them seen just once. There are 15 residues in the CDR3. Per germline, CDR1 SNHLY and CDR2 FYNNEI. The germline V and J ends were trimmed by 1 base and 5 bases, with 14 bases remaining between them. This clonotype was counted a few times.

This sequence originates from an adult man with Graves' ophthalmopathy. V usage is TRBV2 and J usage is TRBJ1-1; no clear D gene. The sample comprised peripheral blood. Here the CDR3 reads CASSEGFGRVTEAFF. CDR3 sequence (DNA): TGTGCCAGCAGTGAAGGTTTCGGAAGAGTAACTGAAGCTTTCTTT.